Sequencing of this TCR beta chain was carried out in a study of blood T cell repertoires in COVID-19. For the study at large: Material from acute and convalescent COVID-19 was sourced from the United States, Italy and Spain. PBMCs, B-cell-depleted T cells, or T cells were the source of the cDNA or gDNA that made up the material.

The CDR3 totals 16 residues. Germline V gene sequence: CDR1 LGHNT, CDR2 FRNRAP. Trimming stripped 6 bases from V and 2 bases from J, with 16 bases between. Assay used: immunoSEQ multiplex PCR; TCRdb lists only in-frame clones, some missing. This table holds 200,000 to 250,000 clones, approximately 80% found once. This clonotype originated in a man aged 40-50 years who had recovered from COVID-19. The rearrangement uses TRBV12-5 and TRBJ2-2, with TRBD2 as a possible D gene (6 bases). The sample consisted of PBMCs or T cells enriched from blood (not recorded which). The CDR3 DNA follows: TGTGCTAGTGGGGGACTGCCACAATCAAACACCGGGGAGCTGTTTTTT. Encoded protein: CASGGLPQSNTGELFF.